This T cell receptor beta chain was retrieved from a study of blood T cell repertoires in COVID-19. Study context: Acute-phase and convalescent COVID-19 samples originated in the United States, Italy and Spain.

Original analysis: Using reference gene primer amplification, nucleated cell counts were estimated. TCRdb's copy holds only in-frame clones and misses some; the assay was immunoSEQ multiplex PCR. Clone size and the V and J calls come from that table; the DNA yielded D and trimming. The sample consists of about 670,000 clones, around 90% of them appearing once. The germline CDR1 and CDR2 sequences are MGHRA and YSYEKL. The CDR3 runs 14 residues. V was trimmed by 0 bases and J by 3 bases, leaving 9 bases between them. The sequence was collected from a woman between 18 and 30 years old with acute or convalescent COVID-19. Material: peripheral blood. The chain joins TRBV4-1 to TRBJ2-7; D perhaps matches TRBD1 (7 bases). The CDR3 DNA reads as TGCGCCAGCAGCCAAGACAGGGGGGTCTACGAGCAGTACTTC. It specifies CASSQDRGVYEQYF.